The 19 T cell receptor beta chains below were found in one sample sequenced in a study of blood T cell repertoires in COVID-19. Produced via immunoSEQ multiplex PCR; TCRdb's table is partial and in-frame only. The sample includes 64,000 or so clones, 80% to 85% of them seen just once. Sequences were obtained from peripheral blood. These receptors were obtained from a human donor in a cohort sampled during active COVID-19.

The V and J genes are TRBV3-1 (or the pseudogene TRBV3-2) and TRBJ1-1; 9 bases fit TRBD1. The CDR3 sequence is 14 residues long. V lost 6 bases and J lost 5; bases outside the gene matches: 7. Per germline, CDR1 LGHDT and CDR2 YNNKEL (reference sequence). This chain's CDR3 is CASSPGTGMTEAFF. CDR3 sequence (DNA): TGTGCCAGCAGTCCCGGGACAGGGATGACTGAAGCTTTCTTT.

This rearrangement joins TRBV4-2 to TRBJ2-5, with 9 bases identical to TRBD2. Germline lookup yields CDR1 LGHNA and CDR2 YNFKEQ. The junction had 4 bases not matched to a gene; V was cut back by 1 base and J by 1 base. The CDR3 has 16 amino acids. CDR3 in DNA: TGTGCCAGCAGCCAAGGTCGCGGGGGGGCCCAAGAGACCCAGTACTTC. Translated, it gives CASSQGRGGAQETQYF.

V gene TRBV6-5 combines with J gene TRBJ1-5; 8 bases line up with TRBD1. This CDR3 is 14 amino acids long. With V trimmed by 8 bases and J by 5 bases, 8 bases remained unmatched. Germline CDR1 MNHEY, CDR2 SVGAGI. CDR3 sequence: CASGMGQAYQPQHF. DNA for the CDR3: TGTGCCAGCGGCATGGGACAGGCATATCAGCCCCAGCATTTT.

V gene TRBV4-1 combines with J gene TRBJ2-3; D is uncertain. Germline CDR1 is MGHRA and CDR2 is YSYEKL. V lost 1 base and J 2 bases, leaving 7 bases between the germline ends. The CDR3 contains 14 residues. CDR3 bases: TGCGCCAGCAGCCAAGTTTCGTTCACAGATACGCAGTATTTT. It yields the protein CASSQVSFTDTQYF.

This CDR3 reads CASSLIVGEAFF. The CDR3 bases are TGTGCCAGCAGCTTAATCGTCGGGGAGGCTTTCTTT. V and J are TRBV11-2 and TRBJ1-1; D is unresolved. Germline CDR1 is SGHAT and CDR2 is FQNNGV. V gave up 2 bases and J gave up 11 bases, with 12 bases separating them. The CDR3 totals 12 residues.

The V call is TRBV7-9, the J call TRBJ1-1; D gene uncertain. CDR1 is SEHNR and CDR2 is FQNEAQ in the germline V gene (reference sequence). V was shortened by 2 bases and J by 1 base, with 5 bases between the two germline ends. This CDR3 spans 13 amino acids. The CDR3: CASSLSGNTEAFF. CDR3 coding DNA: TGTGCCAGCAGCTTATCCGGGAACACTGAAGCTTTCTTT.

This clone came up once. The rearrangement uses TRBV11-2 and TRBJ2-3; D gene unclear. The germline CDR1 and CDR2 sequences are SGHAT and FQNNGV. V was shortened by 6 bases and J by 0 bases, with 7 bases between the two germline ends. The CDR3 is 13 residues long. The CDR3: CASSLTSTDTQYF. In DNA, the CDR3 is TGTGCCAGCAGTCTCACTAGCACAGATACGCAGTATTTT.

This chain joins TRBV11-2 and TRBJ1-2; the D gene is possibly TRBD1 (6 bases). This CDR3 is 16 amino acids long. The V end lost 4 bases, the J end lost 0 bases, and 15 bases lay between the germline ends. The V gene's germline CDR1 is SGHAT and CDR2 FQNNGV. The CDR3: CASSSATRDTNYGYTF. The DNA for the CDR3 is TGTGCCAGCAGCTCCGCAACCCGGGACACTAACTATGGCTACACCTTC.

The rearrangement uses TRBV4-2 and TRBJ1-2, with no clear D. This CDR3 is built from 17 residues. Trimming removed 4 bases at V and 1 base at J, with 19 bases between. Looked up from germline, CDR1 is LGHNA and CDR2 is YNFKEQ. CDR3 residues: CASSPISGRGDNYGYTF. In DNA form, the CDR3 reads TGTGCCAGCAGCCCGATTAGCGGGAGAGGAGATAACTATGGCTACACCTTC.

The chain carries TRBV5-5 and TRBJ1-6; unclear D gene. Germline V gene sequence: CDR1 SGHKS, CDR2 YYEKEE (reference sequence). Trimming removed 0 bases at V and 4 bases at J, with 8 bases between. This CDR3 has 15 residues. CDR3 bases: TGTGCCAGCAGCTTGGCCGGGGATTATAATTCACCCCTCCACTTT. This codes for CASSLAGDYNSPLHF. The full variable domain, completed using reference TRBV5-5 and TRBJ1-6, is DAGVTQSPTHLIKTRGQQVTLRCSPISGHKSVSWYQQVLGQGPQFIFQYYEKEERGRGNFPDRFSARQFPNYSSELNVNALLLGDSALYLCASSLAGDYNSPLHFGNGTRLTVT.

The CDR3 protein is CASSLAVGETITDTQYF. The CDR3 coding sequence is TGTGCCAGCAGCTTAGCGGTTGGGGAGACTATCACAGATACGCAGTATTTT. The J gene is TRBJ2-3, the V gene TRBV7-9; weak D call: TRBD2 (5 bases). Looked up from germline, CDR1 is SEHNR and CDR2 is FQNEAQ (reference sequence). The CDR3 consists of 17 residues. The V end lost 0 bases, the J end lost 2 bases, and 15 bases lay between the germline ends.

This clone occurred once. Sequence at one end of the junction differs from germline and may be a read error. The chain joins TRBV7-2 to TRBJ2-7, with TRBD2 identical over 7 bases. The CDR3 runs 15 residues. Germline V gives CDR1 SGHTA, CDR2 FQGNSA. CDR3 region: CASTGGGTPSHEQYF. The CDR3 nucleotides read TGTGCCAGCACGGGCGGGGGTACCCCCTCCCACGAGCAGTACTTC.

The chain uses TRBV2 and TRBJ2-7; no definite D call. Germline CDR1 reads SNHLY; CDR2 reads FYNNEI. Trimming shortened V by 6 bases and J by 6 bases, and 9 bases separated the two germline ends. The CDR3 runs 11 residues. The CDR3 DNA reads TGTGCCAGCAGAGCCTCGGGCGAGCAGTACTTC. This gives the protein CASRASGEQYF.

The chain uses TRBV2 and TRBJ1-2; 7 bases line up with TRBD1. V lost 6 bases and J lost 1; bases outside the gene matches: 11. This CDR3 is 16 amino acids long. Per germline, CDR1 SNHLY and CDR2 FYNNEI. The CDR3 reads CASSIRDRILNYGYTF. CDR3 coding DNA: TGTGCCAGCAGCATCCGGGACAGAATTCTTAACTATGGCTACACCTTC.

This clone was seen only once. This chain links TRBV29-1 with TRBJ1-4, with a tentative D call TRBD1 (6 bases). The CDR3 consists of 15 residues. Per the germline V gene, CDR1 is SQVTM and CDR2 is ANQGSEA. Trimming stripped 4 bases from V and 0 bases from J, with 12 bases between. The CDR3: CSVALTGTTNEKLFF. Written as DNA, the CDR3 is TGCAGCGTTGCATTGACAGGAACAACTAATGAAAAACTGTTTTTT.

The chain couples TRBV6-5 to TRBJ2-1; D is perhaps TRBD2 (6 bases). The CDR3 has 14 amino acids. Germline V lookup: CDR1 MNHEY, CDR2 SVGAGI. Trimming cost V 8 bases and J 4 bases, with 15 bases left between them. Here the CDR3 DNA reads TGTGCCAGCCAACAGGAGGGCATTTACAATGAGCAGTTCTTC. Translating it yields CASQQEGIYNEQFF.

The chain uses TRBV4-2 and TRBJ2-5; possibly TRBD1 for D (5 bases). The CDR3 runs 16 residues. V gave up 5 bases and J gave up 0 bases, with 16 bases separating them. Germline lookup yields CDR1 LGHNA and CDR2 YNFKEQ. The CDR3 DNA reads as TGTGCCAGCAGCATTAGGGGTTCCGAGTACCAAGAGACCCAGTACTTC. This codes for CASSIRGSEYQETQYF.

This chain connects TRBV5-4 to TRBJ2-5; 10 nucleotides agree with TRBD1. This CDR3 contains 13 residues. The V segment lost 5 bases and the J segment 3 bases; nucleotides outside the gene matches: 1. CDR1 is SGHNT, CDR2 YYREEE, per germline (reference sequence). DNA of the CDR3: TGTGCCAGCAGGGACAGGGGGGAAGAGACCCAGTACTTC. It translates to CASRDRGEETQYF.

This clone was counted a few times. The chain combines TRBV12-5 with TRBJ2-2; 11 bases are a match to TRBD2. Germline trimming cut 6 bases from V and 1 base from J; bases unmatched to any gene: 7. CDR1 is LGHNT and CDR2 is FRNRAP in the germline V gene. The CDR3 contains 17 residues. CDR3 amino acids: CASGTGTSGRNTGELFF. The CDR3 DNA follows: TGTGCTAGTGGAACCGGGACTAGCGGCCGGAACACCGGGGAGCTGTTTTTT.